This T cell receptor (beta chain) is drawn from a study of beta chain features in type 1 diabetes. Expressed TCRB transcripts got sequenced, as all isolated RNA was reverse transcribed. The assay was immunoSEQ multiplex PCR, and TCRdb's table has in-frame clones only and misses some. The sample contains under 130,000 clones, around 30% of which appear only once. About this clone itself: Its antigen is unknown.

Purity exceeding 95% was reached by all sorted populations. Study-wide results and caveats: Still unanswered here is whether HLA type influences TCRB rearrangement. The naive, central memory and Treg TCRB repertoires showed an apparent similarity that was greater among patients than among healthy donors. In all four CD4+ subsets, TCRB CDR3 length was significantly, moderately reduced in type 1 diabetes.

Trimming cost V 0 bases and J 2 bases, with 17 bases left between them. The germline V gene encodes CDR1 SGHNT and CDR2 YYREEE (reference sequence). The CDR3 is 17 residues long. The chain uses TRBV5-4 and TRBJ2-5; tentative D call: TRBD1 (6 bases). Material for sequencing was central memory CD4+ T cells from blood. This TCR came from a woman aged 18-29 years with type 1 diabetes. The CDR3 nucleotides are TGTGCCAGCAGCTTGGCCGGGGCAGGGGTAAAGCAAGAGACCCAGTACTTC. It codes for CASSLAGAGVKQETQYF.